The source of this TCR beta chain is a study of cytomegalovirus exposure and HLA in healthy donors. In germline, CDR1 is MDHEN, CDR2 SYDVKM. The CDR3 is 15 residues long. Trimming cost V 4 bases and J 3 bases, with 16 bases left between them. The PCR employed 60 Vbeta primers together with 13 Jbeta primers. Libraries were prepared by immunoSEQ multiplex PCR; TCRdb keeps only in-frame clonotypes and omits some of them. The sample has fewer than 200,000 clones; 75% are singletons. V usage is TRBV28 and J usage is TRBJ2-7, with a tentative D call TRBD1 (5 bases). This clonotype was sampled from a male donor in good health and CMV-seronegative. Source material: PBMCs. The CDR3 reads CASSSMTDKSYEQYF. CDR3 DNA: TGTGCCAGCAGTTCCATGACAGACAAAAGCTACGAGCAGTACTTC.